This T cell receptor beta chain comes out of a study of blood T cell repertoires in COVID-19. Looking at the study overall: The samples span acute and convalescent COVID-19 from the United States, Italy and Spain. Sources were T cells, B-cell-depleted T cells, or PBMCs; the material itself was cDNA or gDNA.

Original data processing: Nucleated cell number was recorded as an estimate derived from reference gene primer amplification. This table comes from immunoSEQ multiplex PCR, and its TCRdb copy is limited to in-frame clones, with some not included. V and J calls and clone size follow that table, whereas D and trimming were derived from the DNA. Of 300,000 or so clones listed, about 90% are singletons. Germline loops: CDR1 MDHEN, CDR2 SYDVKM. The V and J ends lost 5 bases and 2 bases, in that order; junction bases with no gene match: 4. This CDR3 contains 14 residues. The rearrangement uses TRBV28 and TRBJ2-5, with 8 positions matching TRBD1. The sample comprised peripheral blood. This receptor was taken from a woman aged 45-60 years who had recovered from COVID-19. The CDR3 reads CASSRQGTQETQYF. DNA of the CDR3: TGTGCCAGCAGTCGACAGGGGACTCAAGAGACCCAGTACTTC.